Below, 32 T cell receptor beta chains from the same sample are listed, as sequenced in a study of CD8 T cells in ankylosing spondylitis. The antigens of these receptors remain unknown. Findings of the study overall: What appeared characteristic of ankylosing spondylitis blood was a TCR beta motif of eight or nine highly homologous variants.

TCRdb processed the 5' RACE reads anew with MiXCR; each CDR3 protein has one entry. The table lists around 770,000 distinct CDR3 sequences, over 9.5% of them singletons, with 0.51% in the top ten. Source material: blood, either unsorted or a sorted T cell fraction (not recorded which). These receptors were taken from a male donor with ankylosing spondylitis.

This clonotype was observed at least ten times. J is TRBJ2-2 and V is TRBV12-3 or TRBV12-4; TRBD1 might be the D (6 bases). V was clipped by 3 bases and J by 5 bases, with 10 bases between them. The CDR3 runs to 14 residues. The CDR3 reads CASSFGGPTGELFF. The CDR3 DNA follows: TGTGCCAGCAGTTTTGGGGGCCCTACCGGGGAGCTGTTTTTT.

V usage is TRBV20-1 and J usage is TRBJ2-7; 10 nucleotides line up with TRBD1. The V gene's germline CDR1 is DFQATT and CDR2 SNEGSKA (reference sequence). With 2 bases clipped from V and 3 bases from J, the junction kept 7 bases outside the gene matches. The CDR3 sequence is 15 residues long. This CDR3 reads CSARNQRTGGYEQYF. In nucleotides, the CDR3 is TGCAGTGCTAGAAACCAAAGGACAGGGGGCTACGAGCAGTACTTC.

This clonotype was seen more than once but under ten times. The chain has TRBV2 and TRBJ1-1, with 7 bases that match TRBD1. Germline assignment: CDR1 SNHLY and CDR2 FYNNEI. V was pared by 6 bases and J by 11 bases, with 9 bases of the junction left unmatched. The CDR3 contains 12 residues. CDR3 DNA sequence: TGTGCCAGCAGCCTCGACAGGGCGACGGCTTTCTTT. Protein product: CASSLDRATAFF. The full variable domain, in which reference TRBV2 and TRBJ1-1 provide the parts outside the CDR3, is EPEVTQTPSHQVTQMGQEVILRCVPISNHLYFYWYRQILGQKVEFLVSFYNNEISEKSEIFDDQFSVERPDGSNFTLKIRSTKLEDSAMYFCASSLDRATAFFGQGTRLTVV.

The chain links TRBV27 to TRBJ2-2; D gene ambiguous. V lost 2 bases, J lost 6 bases, and 10 bases lay in between. The germline V gene has CDR1 MNHEY and CDR2 SMNVEV (reference sequence). This CDR3 spans 14 amino acids. The CDR3 spells CASSLTAWAGELFF. The CDR3 nucleotides are TGTGCCAGCAGTTTAACCGCGTGGGCCGGGGAGCTGTTTTTT.

The rearrangement joins TRBV18 to TRBJ2-7; D not resolved. The CDR3 runs to 11 residues. The V gene's germline CDR1 is KGHSH and CDR2 LQKENI. The V end was cut by 2 bases, the J end by 5 bases, with 4 bases between. The CDR3 reads CASSPGHEQYF. The CDR3, as DNA: TGTGCCAGCTCACCAGGGCACGAGCAGTACTTC.

The J gene is TRBJ2-7, the V gene TRBV7-9; 10 bases fit TRBD1. Per the germline V gene, CDR1 is SEHNR and CDR2 is FQNEAQ (reference sequence). The CDR3 totals 14 residues. With 3 bases clipped from V and 4 bases from J, the junction kept 3 bases outside the gene matches. CDR3 nucleotides: TGTGCCAGCAGCTTGGGACAGGGGTGGTACGAGCAGTACTTC. Its protein product is CASSLGQGWYEQYF.

The table lists this clonotype with a few counts. This chain joins TRBV7-9 and TRBJ1-1; 7 bases agree with TRBD1. Germline V gene lookup returns CDR1 SEHNR and CDR2 FQNEAQ (reference sequence). V shed 5 bases, J shed 6 bases, and the junction held 9 bases outside the gene matches. The CDR3 consists of 14 residues. This CDR3 reads CASSLDRATAEAFF. The CDR3 nucleotides read TGTGCCAGCAGCCTCGACAGGGCTACGGCTGAAGCTTTCTTT.

The CDR3 DNA sequence: TGTGCCAGCAGCCCTATGGGGAGAGATACGCAGTATTTT. It codes for CASSPMGRDTQYF. This chain connects TRBV7-2 to TRBJ2-3; D perhaps matches TRBD2 (5 bases). CDR1 and CDR2 from the germline V gene are SGHTA and FQGNSA. There are 13 residues in the CDR3. V shed 5 bases and J shed 5 bases, with 11 bases lying between them. Drawing the rest from reference TRBV7-2 and TRBJ2-3, the complete variable domain is GAGVSQSPSNKVTEKGKDVELRCDPISGHTALYWYRQSLGQGLEFLIYFQGNSAPDKSGLPSDRFSAERTGGSVSTLTIQRTQQEDSAVYLCASSPMGRDTQYFGPGTRLTVL.

This clonotype was seen many times. The rearrangement links TRBV20-1 to TRBJ2-1; a weak D match, TRBD1 (5 bases). Germline values: CDR1 DFQATT, CDR2 SNEGSKA (reference sequence). This CDR3 has 14 residues. V lost 2 bases and J 4 bases, leaving 12 bases between the germline ends. The CDR3, as DNA: TGCAGTGCTAGACCCCCGGACAAATACAATGAGCAGTTCTTC. The encoded protein is CSARPPDKYNEQFF.

This clonotype has a handful of counts. The V call is TRBV7-9, the J call TRBJ2-5, with 10 bases that match TRBD1. CDR1 is SEHNR and CDR2 is FQNEAQ in the germline V gene (reference sequence). The V and J ends lost 5 bases and 4 bases, in that order; junction bases with no gene match: 4. The CDR3 covers 14 residues. The CDR3 reads CASSQGQGTETQYF. The CDR3 bases are TGTGCCAGCAGCCAGGGACAGGGGACAGAGACCCAGTACTTC.

In its sample, this clonotype was seen a few times. The J gene is TRBJ2-3, the V gene TRBV7-9; maybe TRBD2 (6 bases). Germline V gives CDR1 SEHNR, CDR2 FQNEAQ (reference sequence). V lost 6 bases to trimming and J lost 0 bases, with 10 bases between them. The length of the CDR3 is 14 residues. The CDR3 sequence is CASRPGTSTDTQYF. The DNA of the CDR3 is TGTGCCAGCAGGCCCGGGACTAGCACAGATACGCAGTATTTT.

In this sample, this clonotype turned up a few times. This chain joins TRBV5-1 and TRBJ2-7; tentatively, D is TRBD1 or TRBD2 (6 bases each). V lost 1 base and J lost 6, with 17 bases in between. CDR1 SGHRS and CDR2 YFSETQ come from the germline V gene. The CDR3 extends over 15 amino acids. CDR3 nucleotides: TGCGCCAGCAGCTTGCCATCGGGGGCCCCAGGCGAGCAGTACTTC. Its translation: CASSLPSGAPGEQYF.

The chain couples TRBV18 to TRBJ1-6; 9 nucleotides align to TRBD1. The V gene end was trimmed by 3 bases and the J gene end by 7 bases; junction bases not matched to a gene: 13. The CDR3 covers 18 residues. Germline-derived CDR1 and CDR2 are KGHSH and LQKENI. The CDR3 spells CASSPFPDRGKGNSPLHF. CDR3 coding DNA: TGTGCCAGCTCACCTTTTCCCGACAGGGGGAAAGGGAATTCACCCCTCCACTTT.

This clonotype was observed at least ten times. This chain uses TRBV20-1 with TRBJ1-5; D not certain. The CDR3 runs 12 residues. Germline V gene lookup returns CDR1 DFQATT and CDR2 SNEGSKA (reference sequence). V lost 3 bases, J lost 5 bases, and 8 bases lay in between. This CDR3 reads CSASWGDQPQHF. CDR3 bases: TGCAGTGCTAGTTGGGGAGATCAGCCCCAGCATTTT.

This clonotype came up a few times. The chain employs TRBV7-2 and TRBJ2-5; a weak D match, TRBD2 (5 bases). The V end lost 3 bases, the J end lost 9 bases, and 20 bases lay between the germline ends. From germline, CDR1 is SGHTA and CDR2 FQGNSA. The CDR3 runs 15 residues. Here the CDR3 reads CASSLRSSWPGAQYF. The CDR3 DNA is TGTGCCAGCAGCTTGAGATCTAGCTGGCCTGGGGCCCAGTACTTC.

This clonotype was observed a few times. The V and J genes are TRBV5-1 and TRBJ2-3; no reliable D call. CDR3 size: 12 residues. Deletions cut 1 base from V and 11 bases from J, with 11 bases between. Per germline, CDR1 SGHRS and CDR2 YFSETQ. The CDR3 coding sequence is TGCGCCAGCAGCTTGCCAGCGATAGAGCAGTATTTT. It yields the protein CASSLPAIEQYF.

V is TRBV5-1 and J is TRBJ2-2, with 10 positions matching TRBD1. This CDR3 region has 15 residues. The germline V gene has CDR1 SGHRS and CDR2 YFSETQ. The junction had 4 bases not matched to a gene; V was cut back by 3 bases and J by 5 bases. The CDR3 DNA follows: TGCGCCAGCAGCTCCAGGGACAGGGGTACCGGGGAGCTGTTTTTT. It is translated as CASSSRDRGTGELFF. Based on the CDR3 plus reference TRBV5-1 and TRBJ2-2, the full variable domain is KAGVTQTPRYLIKTRGQQVTLSCSPISGHRSVSWYQQTPGQGLQFLFEYFSETQRNKGNFPGRFSGRQFSNSRSEMNVSTLELGDSALYLCASSSRDRGTGELFFGEGSRLTVL.

The V call is TRBV7-9, the J call TRBJ2-3; D is uncertain. With 3 bases removed from V and 6 bases from J, the gap between germline ends came to 13 bases. The germline CDR1 and CDR2 sequences are SEHNR and FQNEAQ (reference sequence). The CDR3 spans 14 residues. The CDR3: CASSFGIPGDTQYF. CDR3 nucleotide sequence: TGTGCCAGCAGCTTCGGAATTCCTGGGGATACGCAGTATTTT.

This clonotype was picked up a small number of times. An end of the junction does not agree with germline; a read error may underlie this. This chain's CDR3 is CASSLVAVSFNEQFF. CDR3 DNA sequence: TGTGCCAGCAGCTTAGTGGCGGTGTCCTTCAATGAGCAGTTCTTC. The chain has TRBV7-8 and TRBJ2-1; D call uncertain. The length of the CDR3 is 15 residues. Germline V gene sequence: CDR1 SGHVS, CDR2 FQNEAQ.

This clonotype appeared many times. This chain uses TRBV27 with TRBJ1-1, with unresolved D. Germline CDR1 and CDR2: MNHEY and SMNVEV (reference sequence). V shed 2 bases and J shed 3 bases, with 13 bases lying between them. The CDR3 consists of 15 residues. The CDR3 sequence is CASSLRAGGDTEAFF. Written as DNA, the CDR3 is TGTGCCAGCAGTTTACGGGCCGGTGGGGACACTGAAGCTTTCTTT.

The chain carries TRBV15 and TRBJ2-7; no clear D. The CDR3 extends over 14 amino acids. Trimming shortened V by 0 bases and J by 3 bases, and 9 bases separated the two germline ends. Germline CDR1 LNHNV, CDR2 YYDKDF (reference sequence). CDR3: CATSRDKRSYEQYF. Written as DNA, the CDR3 is TGTGCCACCAGCAGAGATAAAAGGAGCTACGAGCAGTACTTC.

The genes are TRBV27 and TRBJ2-7, with TRBD2 matching 9 bases. V shed 8 bases, J shed 5 bases, and the junction held 19 bases outside the gene matches. CDR1 and CDR2 from the germline V gene are MNHEY and SMNVEV (reference sequence). The CDR3 is 17 residues long. The chain's CDR3 is CASSPGLGLAGRDEQYF. The CDR3 nucleotides read TGTGCCAGCTCTCCTGGGTTGGGGCTAGCGGGACGGGACGAGCAGTACTTC.

This clonotype occurred many times. The V call is TRBV14, the J call TRBJ2-1; no clear D gene. Trimming pared 2 bases from V and 0 bases from J, leaving 5 bases between. CDR1 and CDR2 (germline): SGHDN, FVKESK. There are 14 residues in the CDR3. CDR3 in DNA: TGTGCCAGCAGCCAATCGAGCTCCTACAATGAGCAGTTCTTC. Translation gives CASSQSSSYNEQFF.

The gene calls are TRBV7-2 and TRBJ2-1; D is undetermined. CDR1 is SGHTA and CDR2 is FQGNSA in the germline V gene. V lost 5 bases, J lost 0 bases, and 11 bases lay in between. The CDR3 spans 15 residues. The CDR3 coding sequence is TGTGCCAGCAGCGCACAACGTGACTCCTACAATGAGCAGTTCTTC. Its translation: CASSAQRDSYNEQFF.

The chain has TRBV20-1 and TRBJ2-2; tentative D call: TRBD2 (6 bases). The germline V gene has CDR1 DFQATT and CDR2 SNEGSKA (reference sequence). V lost 6 bases and J 2 bases, leaving 10 bases between the germline ends. This CDR3 is built from 13 residues. The CDR3 sequence: CSARDFNTGELFF. For the CDR3, the DNA is TGCAGTGCCAGGGACTTTAACACCGGGGAGCTGTTTTTT.

This clonotype came up many times. The rearrangement links TRBV12-3 or TRBV12-4 to TRBJ2-2; the match to TRBD1 covers 9 bases. The V segment lost 5 bases and the J segment 6 bases; nucleotides outside the gene matches: 4. The CDR3 spans 14 residues. CDR3 in DNA: TGTGCCAGCAGTCCCAGACAGGGGGCCGGGGAGCTGTTTTTT. It yields the protein CASSPRQGAGELFF.

This clonotype appeared many times. The chain recombines TRBV7-8 with TRBJ2-3; 10 bases match TRBD2. With V trimmed by 2 bases and J by 1 base, 3 bases remained unmatched. The CDR3 covers 16 residues. Looked up from germline, CDR1 is SGHVS and CDR2 is FQNEAQ. The CDR3 sequence: CASSLRLAGGTDTQYF. The CDR3 nucleotides are TGTGCCAGCAGCTTAAGGCTAGCGGGAGGCACAGATACGCAGTATTTT.

The chain uses TRBV7-9 and TRBJ2-5, with D possibly matching TRBD1 (8 bases). V dropped 4 bases and J dropped 3 bases, with 12 bases sitting between them. CDR3 length: 14 amino acids. Germline values: CDR1 SEHNR, CDR2 FQNEAQ (reference sequence). The CDR3 here is CASSSQGGKETQYF. For the CDR3, the DNA is TGTGCCAGCAGCTCACAGGGGGGGAAAGAGACCCAGTACTTC.

V usage is TRBV20-1 and J usage is TRBJ2-4, with TRBD1 matching 9 bases. CDR1 DFQATT and CDR2 SNEGSKA come from the germline V gene (reference sequence). CDR3 length: 12 amino acids. V shed 1 base and J 11 bases; nucleotides not matched to a gene: 3. CDR3 coding DNA: TGCAGTGCTAGAGCGACAGGGGGGTTTCAGTACTTC. Encoded protein: CSARATGGFQYF.

This clonotype was seen more than once but under ten times. As DNA, the CDR3 is TGTGCCAGCAGCGCGACAGCTAACTATGGCTACACCTTC. Translation gives CASSATANYGYTF. V usage is TRBV9 and J usage is TRBJ1-2; D is perhaps TRBD1 (5 bases). The germline gives CDR1 SGDLS, CDR2 YYNGEE. V lost 3 bases and J 0 bases, leaving 6 bases between the germline ends. The CDR3 is 13 amino acids.

This clonotype was detected only a few times. This chain uses TRBV20-1 with TRBJ2-7; 9 positions agree with TRBD2. The V gene end was trimmed by 4 bases and the J gene end by 5 bases; junction bases not matched to a gene: 12. The CDR3 length is 15 residues. The germline V gene has CDR1 DFQATT and CDR2 SNEGSKA (reference sequence). CDR3 sequence (DNA): TGCAGTGCTAAGGTCCTAGCGGGAACCCTCGACGAGCAGTACTTC. The encoded protein is CSAKVLAGTLDEQYF.

This clonotype was seen only a few times. This rearrangement joins TRBV7-3 to TRBJ2-5, with D hard to call. V was cut by 1 base and J by 5 bases, with 11 bases left in between. Germline CDR1 SGHTA, CDR2 FQGTGA. CDR3 size: 14 residues. Here the CDR3 reads CASSLIPEAETQYF. Written as DNA, the CDR3 is TGTGCCAGCAGCTTAATCCCGGAAGCGGAGACCCAGTACTTC.